This T cell receptor (beta chain) stems from a study of T-cell reconstitution after alpha-beta-depleted transplantation in children. The V gene's germline CDR1 is SNHLY and CDR2 FYNNEI. The CDR3 consists of 18 residues. Between the trimmed V and J ends, which lost 3 bases and 0 bases, there was a span of 18 bases. Unique molecular identifiers were used in preparing the TCRbeta library. MiXCR was run by TCRdb on the PCR reads, yielding one entry per CDR3 protein. Of about half a million distinct CDR3 sequences listed, under 15% were seen once; the top ten hold about 6%. Sample: PBMCs from the stem cell graft donor, taken from the stem cell graft. The V and J genes are TRBV2 and TRBJ1-5, with D possibly matching TRBD1 (6 bases). The sequence was collected from a human donor who donated a stem cell graft to a child with combined immunodeficiency. CDR3: CASSEGHILGDSNQPQHF. CDR3 nucleotide sequence: TGTGCCAGCAGTGAGGGACACATCCTCGGCGATAGCAATCAGCCCCAGCATTTT. Full variable domain (rest looked up from reference TRBV2 and TRBJ1-5): EPEVTQTPSHQVTQMGQEVILRCVPISNHLYFYWYRQILGQKVEFLVSFYNNEISEKSEIFDDQFSVERPDGSNFTLKIRSTKLEDSAMYFCASSEGHILGDSNQPQHFGDGTRLSIL.